This TCR beta chain was sequenced for a study of human T cells and chemical hapten exposure. About the research overall: Donors were sensitized with 2% DPC on the upper inner arm. Study results and caveats: The formation of large CDR3 similarity clusters by expanded TCRs significantly exceeded that of controls. Given that the donors had alopecia, their immune response may differ from that seen in healthy people. With regard to DPC sensitization, TCRs above 1 in 1000 frequency did not change.

MiXCR, run by TCRdb on the RACE reads, gives a single entry per CDR3 protein. The sample holds approximately 74,000 distinct CDR3 sequences; around a third are singletons and the top ten take about 8.9%. This CDR3 spans 20 amino acids. Germline lookup yields CDR1 SGHVS and CDR2 FQNEAQ. The junction had 14 bases not matched to a gene; V was cut back by 5 bases and J by 0 bases. A remark on this clonotype: Its antigen remains unidentified.

The time point: patch test 1, 2 weeks after DPC sensitization. Treatment specified: therapeutic diphenylcyclopropenone sensitization with weekly scalp DPC. This sample comprised whole blood, obtained in connection with sensitization to the hapten diphenylcyclopropenone (DPC). The chain has TRBV7-8 and TRBJ2-3, with 13 bases fitting TRBD2. The sequence was obtained from a middle-aged man with alopecia areata. Some clones in this sample may be carry-over from other donors' samples. CDR3 in DNA: TGTGCCAGCAGCCCCGGGCGTCGGACTAGCGGGAGAACTAGCACAGATACGCAGTATTTT. Protein product: CASSPGRRTSGRTSTDTQYF.